This paragraph covers one T cell receptor (beta chain) sequence. Other DNA sequences from this sample encode an identical CDR3 as well. Original analysis: Amplification of reference gene primers was used by the study to estimate nucleated cell counts. Data came from immunoSEQ multiplex PCR; TCRdb stores just in-frame clones and leaves some out. Clone size and V and J calls were adopted from that table, with D and trimming inferred from the DNA. The sample carries about 160,000 clones, 70% to 90% recorded once. Trimming pared 6 bases from V and 1 base from J, leaving 16 bases between. There are 15 residues in the CDR3. The germline V gene has CDR1 LNHDA and CDR2 SQIVND (reference sequence). These data originate in a study of blood T cell repertoires in COVID-19. Across the study: Both acute and convalescent COVID-19 samples were obtained from the United States, Italy and Spain. In each case, the material was cDNA or gDNA derived from T cells, B-cell-depleted T cells, or PBMCs.

The receptor's source is a man in his forties or fifties with acute or convalescent COVID-19. Sequenced sample: peripheral blood. The V gene is TRBV19, the J gene TRBJ2-7; TRBD1 might be the D (6 bases). The CDR3 DNA follows: TGTGCCAGTAGCATATCCCGGACAGCTTCCTACGAGCAGTACTTC. Its protein product is CASSISRTASYEQYF.